This T cell receptor (beta chain) stems from a study of T cells in Graves' hyperthyroidism and ophthalmopathy. What was amplified from RNA transcripts were TCR beta CDR3 regions. The primer set for the first-round RT-PCR of the TCR CDR3 was HTBI. TCRdb called the multiplex PCR reads again in MiXCR, with one record for every CDR3 protein. The sample shows roughly 740,000 distinct CDR3 sequences, about a sixth of them seen only once. The V segment lost 0 bases and the J segment 6 bases; nucleotides outside the gene matches: 9. The CDR3 sequence is 15 residues long. CDR1 is SGDLS, CDR2 YYNGEE, per germline. This clonotype was recorded a few times. The hyperthyroidism was newly diagnosed and had lasted under 2 months; the patients were aged 18 to 65.

Sequenced sample: blood. J is TRBJ2-7 and V is TRBV9, with TRBD2 identical over 7 bases. The origin of this receptor is a man between 18 and 35 years old with Graves' hyperthyroidism. The CDR3 here is CASSVEPGRAREQYF. The CDR3, as DNA: TGTGCCAGCAGCGTAGAACCGGGGAGGGCCCGCGAGCAGTACTTC.